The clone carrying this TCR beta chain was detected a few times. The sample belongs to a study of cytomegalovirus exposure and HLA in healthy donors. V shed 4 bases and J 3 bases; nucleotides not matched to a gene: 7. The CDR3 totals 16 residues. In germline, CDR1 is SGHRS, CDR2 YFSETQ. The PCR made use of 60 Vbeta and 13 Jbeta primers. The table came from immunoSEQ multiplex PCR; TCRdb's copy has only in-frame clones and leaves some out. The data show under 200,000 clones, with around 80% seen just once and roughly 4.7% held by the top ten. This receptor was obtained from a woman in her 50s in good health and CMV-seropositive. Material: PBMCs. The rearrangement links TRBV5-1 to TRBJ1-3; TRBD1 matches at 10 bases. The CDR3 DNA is TGCGCCAGCAGCCCCCAGACAGGGGGCGGTGGAAACACCATATATTTT. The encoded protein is CASSPQTGGGGNTIYF.